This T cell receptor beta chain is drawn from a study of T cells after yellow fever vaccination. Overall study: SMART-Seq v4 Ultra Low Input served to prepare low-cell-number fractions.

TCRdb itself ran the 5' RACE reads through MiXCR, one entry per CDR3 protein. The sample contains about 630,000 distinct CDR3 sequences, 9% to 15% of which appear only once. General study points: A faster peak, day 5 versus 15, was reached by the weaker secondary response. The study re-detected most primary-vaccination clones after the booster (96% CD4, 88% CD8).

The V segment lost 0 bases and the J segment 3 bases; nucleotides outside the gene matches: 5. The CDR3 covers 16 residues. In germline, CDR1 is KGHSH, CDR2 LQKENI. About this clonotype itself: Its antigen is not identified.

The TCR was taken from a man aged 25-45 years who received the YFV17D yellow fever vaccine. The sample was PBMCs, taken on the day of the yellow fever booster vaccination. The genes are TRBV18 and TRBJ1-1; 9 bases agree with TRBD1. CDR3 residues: CASSPPGQGSYTEAFF. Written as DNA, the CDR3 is TGTGCCAGCTCACCACCCGGACAGGGGTCTTACACTGAAGCTTTCTTT.